Presented here are 20 T cell receptor beta chains from one specimen sequenced in a study of blood T cell repertoires in COVID-19. TCRdb's table, derived via immunoSEQ multiplex PCR, lists solely in-frame clones and lacks some. The table has roughly 190,000 clones, about four fifths seen once; the top ten hold under 3%. The sample consisted of peripheral blood. The receptors were sampled from a human donor with acute or convalescent COVID-19. The donor label of this sample is uncertain.

The chain recombines TRBV6-5 with TRBJ2-3; the match to TRBD1 covers 7 bases. Trimming at V came to 8 bases and at J to 6 bases, leaving 14 bases not matched to a gene. The germline V gene encodes CDR1 MNHEY and CDR2 SVGAGI. The CDR3 extends over 15 amino acids. CDR3 loop: CASQKGAGRADTQYF. The CDR3 region has the DNA TGTGCCAGCCAAAAGGGGGCAGGGCGCGCGGATACGCAGTATTTT.

In the case of this clone: Compared with germline, one end of the junction differs, possibly owing to a read error. The chain links TRBV7-2 to TRBJ1-3; no clear D gene. The germline CDR1 and CDR2 sequences are SGHTA and FQGNSA. There are 15 residues in the CDR3. Written as DNA, the CDR3 is TGTGCCAGCAGCGTCCCCGGGTCCTCTAGAAACACCATATATTTT. Translation: CASSVPGSSRNTIYF. Drawing the rest from reference TRBV7-2 and TRBJ1-3, the complete variable domain is GAGVSQSPSNKVTEKGKDVELRCDPISGHTALYWYRQSLGQGLEFLIYFQGNSAPDKSGLPSDRFSAERTGGSVSTLTIQRTQQEDSAVYLCASSVPGSSRNTIYFGEGSWLTVV.

The chain recombines TRBV5-1 with TRBJ2-7; maybe TRBD2 (5 bases). This CDR3 has 13 amino acids. CDR1 SGHRS and CDR2 YFSETQ come from the germline V gene. The ends were cut back, 3 bases at V and 0 bases at J, with 7 bases in the middle. The CDR3 loop is CASSSGSSYEQYF. DNA of the CDR3: TGCGCCAGCAGCTCGGGGAGCTCCTACGAGCAGTACTTC.

This clone was seen only once. This chain connects TRBV7-6 to TRBJ1-3; maybe TRBD1 (6 bases). This CDR3 has 14 residues. CDR1 and CDR2 from the germline V gene are SGHVS and FNYEAQ. V lost 5 bases and J lost 0, with 8 bases in between. CDR3 loop: CASSPDSSGNTIYF. The CDR3 bases are TGTGCCAGCAGCCCGGACAGCTCTGGAAACACCATATATTTT.

The chain has TRBV12-3 or TRBV12-4 and TRBJ1-3, with a tentative D call TRBD1 (6 bases). Trimming took off 8 bases at V and 4 bases at J, with 9 bases between the two ends. The CDR3 sequence is 12 residues long. In DNA, the CDR3 is TGTGCCAGCGGGACACAGGGAAACACCATATATTTT. As protein: CASGTQGNTIYF.

The genes are TRBV18 and TRBJ2-3; TRBD1 aligns across 8 bases. The CDR3 is made up of 16 amino acids. Germline loops: CDR1 KGHSH, CDR2 LQKENI. The J segment lost 2 bases and the V segment lost 0 bases, leaving 4 bases of the junction unmatched. This CDR3 is CASSPPRQGLTDTQYF. The CDR3 region has the DNA TGTGCCAGCTCACCACCGAGACAGGGGCTCACAGATACGCAGTATTTT.

The genes are TRBV9 and TRBJ1-3; tentatively, D is TRBD1 (5 bases). This CDR3 comprises 15 residues. V was cut by 2 bases and J by 0 bases, with 9 bases left in between. Germline assignment: CDR1 SGDLS and CDR2 YYNGEE. The CDR3 sequence: CASSVGAYSGNTIYF. In DNA form, the CDR3 reads TGTGCCAGCAGCGTTGGGGCCTACTCTGGAAACACCATATATTTT. Filled out from reference TRBV9 and TRBJ1-3, the complete variable domain reads DSGVTQTPKHLITATGQRVTLRCSPRSGDLSVYWYQQSLDQGLQFLIQYYNGEERAKGNILERFSAQQFPDLHSELNLSSLELGDSALYFCASSVGAYSGNTIYFGEGSWLTVV.

The chain joins TRBV4-2 to TRBJ1-6; the match to TRBD1 covers 9 bases. With V trimmed by 4 bases and J by 8 bases, 12 bases remained unmatched. This CDR3 comprises 17 residues. CDR1 is LGHNA and CDR2 is YNFKEQ in the germline V gene. CDR3 in DNA: TGTGCCAGCAGCCCGACTCCGGGACAGGGAATAGATTCACCCCTCCACTTT. Its translation: CASSPTPGQGIDSPLHF.

This clone was detected only once. The rearrangement uses TRBV25-1 and TRBJ2-1; 8 bases agree with TRBD2. CDR1 and CDR2 from the germline V gene are MGHDK and SYGVNS. This CDR3 is 15 amino acids long. V lost 1 base and J lost 7; bases outside the gene matches: 6. The CDR3 protein is CASSESDGGANEQFF. The DNA of the CDR3 is TGTGCCAGCAGTGAATCCGACGGGGGGGCAAATGAGCAGTTCTTC.

The CDR3, as DNA: TGTGCCTGGAGTCCGGGACAATGGACCGGGGAGCTGTTTTTT. It translates to CAWSPGQWTGELFF. The chain couples TRBV30 to TRBJ2-2, with D possibly TRBD1 on 6 matching bases. Germline CDR1 and CDR2: GTSNPN and SVGIG (reference sequence). The CDR3 runs 14 residues. V lost 2 bases and J lost 5, with 12 bases in between.

The chain combines TRBV19 with TRBJ2-3, with 11 bases identical to TRBD2. Germline values: CDR1 LNHDA, CDR2 SQIVND (reference sequence). J lost 3 bases, V lost 6 bases, and 5 bases had no gene match. The CDR3 covers 15 residues. CDR3 amino acids: CASRTLAGVTDTQYF. The CDR3 DNA reads TGTGCCAGTAGAACACTAGCGGGAGTAACAGATACGCAGTATTTT.

The rearrangement links TRBV10-1 to TRBJ2-7, with no clear D. Germline-derived CDR1 and CDR2 are WNHNN and SYGVQD (reference sequence). The CDR3 is 16 amino acids. With 0 bases removed from V and 0 bases from J, the gap between germline ends came to 12 bases. The DNA for the CDR3 is TGCGCCAGCAGTGAGTCTGCCAGCGTTGGCTCCTACGAGCAGTACTTC. Its translation is CASSESASVGSYEQYF.

The chain has TRBV4-2 and TRBJ1-1; weak D call: TRBD1 (6 bases). Germline-derived CDR1 and CDR2 are LGHNA and YNFKEQ. Trimming cost V 4 bases and J 1 base, with 13 bases left between them. This CDR3 is built from 15 residues. CDR3 DNA sequence: TGTGCCAGCAGCCGGCCGGGACAAACGAACACTGAAGCTTTCTTT. The encoded protein is CASSRPGQTNTEAFF.

J is TRBJ2-4 and V is TRBV19; 8 bases line up with TRBD1. Germline CDR1 and CDR2: LNHDA and SQIVND (reference sequence). Unmatched junction bases numbered 12, after V lost 7 bases and J lost 7 bases. The CDR3 is 15 residues long. CDR3 nucleotide sequence: TGTGCCAGTACCCCGACCCCCGGGACAGGTAACATTCAGTACTTC. This sequence encodes CASTPTPGTGNIQYF.

In its sample, this clone was seen once. The chain recombines TRBV6-1 with TRBJ2-1, with TRBD2 matching over 8 bases. The trim removed 0 bases at V and 8 bases at J, leaving 6 bases unmatched. CDR1 and CDR2 (germline): MNHNS, SASEGT. This CDR3 contains 15 residues. The chain's CDR3 is CASSEADGGVDEQFF. The DNA for the CDR3 is TGTGCCAGCAGTGAAGCGGACGGGGGGGTAGATGAGCAGTTCTTC.

The chain is built from TRBV28 and TRBJ1-4; D is ambiguous. In germline, CDR1 is MDHEN, CDR2 SYDVKM. The length of the CDR3 is 14 residues. V lost 2 bases to trimming and J lost 3 bases, with 7 bases between them. This CDR3 reads CASSLPGPNEKLFF. CDR3 bases: TGTGCCAGCAGTTTACCGGGTCCTAATGAAAAACTGTTTTTT.

The chain carries TRBV18 and TRBJ2-3; 8 nucleotides match TRBD1. From germline, CDR1 is KGHSH and CDR2 LQKENI. The CDR3 sequence is 18 residues long. The junction had 14 bases not matched to a gene; V was cut back by 1 base and J by 5 bases. The CDR3 DNA sequence: TGTGCCAGCTCACCACGAGAACTCGCAGGGGGCTTTTTAGATACGCAGTATTTT. It encodes CASSPRELAGGFLDTQYF.

Only one count was recorded for this clone. The chain couples TRBV18 to TRBJ2-7, with 8 bases lining up with TRBD2. CDR3 length: 16 amino acids. V shed 3 bases and J 0 bases; nucleotides not matched to a gene: 7. Germline V lookup: CDR1 KGHSH, CDR2 LQKENI. CDR3 region: CASSPLGGVSSYEQYF. The CDR3 DNA sequence: TGTGCCAGCTCACCCCTCGGGGGGGTTAGCTCCTACGAGCAGTACTTC.

This chain connects TRBV10-3 to TRBJ2-3; no clear D. Germline values: CDR1 ENHRY, CDR2 SYGVKD. Between the trimmed V and J ends, which lost 4 bases and 5 bases, there was a span of 10 bases. This CDR3 region has 13 residues. In nucleotides, the CDR3 is TGTGCCATCAGTGGTCCAACACAAGATACGCAGTATTTT. Protein sequence: CAISGPTQDTQYF.

The chain recombines TRBV9 with TRBJ1-6, with no clear D. The ends were cut back, 0 bases at V and 8 bases at J, with 12 bases in the middle. CDR1 is SGDLS, CDR2 YYNGEE, per germline. The CDR3 extends over 15 amino acids. This CDR3 is CASSVEPRADSPLHF. The CDR3 nucleotides are TGTGCCAGCAGCGTAGAGCCCCGAGCGGATTCACCCCTCCACTTT. Full variable domain (outside the CDR3, taken from reference TRBV9 and TRBJ1-6): DSGVTQTPKHLITATGQRVTLRCSPRSGDLSVYWYQQSLDQGLQFLIQYYNGEERAKGNILERFSAQQFPDLHSELNLSSLELGDSALYFCASSVEPRADSPLHFGNGTRLTVT.